What follows describes a single T cell receptor beta chain. What it binds is unknown. This specimen comes from a study of CD8 T cells in Susac syndrome. Study results and limitations: The study conceded that relatively few individuals underwent its TCR sequencing and HLA analysis.

Trimming removed 5 bases from V and 6 bases from J, with 13 bases in between. This CDR3 contains 12 residues. Per the germline V gene, CDR1 is SQVTM and CDR2 is ANQGSEA. The multiple sclerosis controls, all treatment-naive patients, had relapsing-remitting disease that was stable or active. Bulk CD8+ and CD4+ cells came from magnetic negative isolation; CD8+ TEMRA by FACS. With random hexamers, roughly 0.5 to 1 ug RNA was reverse transcribed. TCR beta CDR3 was amplified by immunoSEQ covering 54 Vbeta and 13 Jbeta. TCRdb fed the immunoSEQ multiplex PCR reads into MiXCR, producing one record per CDR3 protein. This table has 350,000 to 550,000 distinct CDR3 sequences, 75% to 90% appearing once.

The source of this sequence is a human donor with multiple sclerosis. The specimen sequenced was CD8+ T cells from PBMCs. The gene calls are TRBV29-1 and TRBJ1-2; TRBD1 is a possible D gene (5 bases). The CDR3 sequence is CSVTGGPNGYTF. CDR3 sequence (DNA): TGCAGCGTTACGGGGGGACCAAATGGCTACACCTTC.